This TCR beta chain was sequenced for a study of blood T cells in healthy people across ages. A second PCR, run for 7 to 11 cycles, used a sample-barcoded 5' primer plus a J-beta primer mix. TCRdb called the 5' RACE reads again in MiXCR, with one record for every CDR3 protein. The table includes about 1,500,000 distinct CDR3 sequences, under 30% detected once. The CDR3 spans 15 residues. In germline, CDR1 is LNHNV, CDR2 YYDKDF (reference sequence). V lost 3 bases, J lost 5 bases, and 3 bases stayed unmatched. This chain uses TRBV15 with TRBJ1-5; 11 bases line up with TRBD1. This receptor was obtained from a woman aged 25 to 39 in good health. What was sequenced was blood. For the CDR3, the DNA is TGTGCCACCAGCAGTCCGGGACAGGGGGATCAGCCCCAGCATTTT. Its protein product is CATSSPGQGDQPQHF.